A single TCR beta chain is shown here with its context. Its specificity is not known. The sample belongs to a study of siplizumab effects on memory and regulatory T cells. From germline, CDR1 is SGHNT and CDR2 YYREEE (reference sequence). V was shortened by 5 bases and J by 3 bases, with 11 bases between the two germline ends. CDR3 size: 14 residues. TCRdb keeps only in-frame clones here, not all; method: immunoSEQ multiplex PCR. Among more than 12,000 clones listed, approximately 46% were seen once. The authors cocultured the mixed lymphocyte reaction cells at 37 degrees C for 6 days. Study-level findings and limits: Mappable CD4+ clones that were alloreactive averaged roughly 69% Treg-derived with siplizumab versus 26.9% in controls.

This clonotype originated in a human donor in good health; the cells came from an allogeneic mixed lymphocyte reaction. Some clones in this sample may be carry-over from other donors' samples. V gene TRBV5-4 combines with J gene TRBJ2-2; D is tentatively TRBD1 or TRBD2 (6 bases each). The source material was CFSE-low (dividing) CD4+ T cells sorted from an allogeneic mixed lymphocyte reaction. CDR3 DNA sequence: TGTGCCAGCAGACTCGGGGGCTACACCGGGGAGCTGTTTTTT. Residues: CASRLGGYTGELFF.